This entry concerns a single T cell receptor (beta chain). Its antigen is not known. Sequencing was performed with immunoSEQ multiplex PCR; in TCRdb, only in-frame clones are kept and a portion is missing. This table has about 2,500,000 clones, 90% to 95% appearing once. CDR3 length equals 16 residues. Germline-derived CDR1 and CDR2 are ENHRY and SYGVKD. V was clipped by 4 bases and J by 2 bases; unmatched bases: 6. The data stem from a study of shared clonotypes between healthy human individuals. Study overall: Donors had three CD4 naive, three CD4 memory, two CD8 naive and one CD8 memory plate apiece. The study, taken as a whole, reports: Lower generation probabilities were found for non-shared clonotypes than for those shared by all four donors. The authors sampled blood alone, and tissue repertoires likely differ. For naive CD4 cells, around 5% of clonotypes were shared across a handful of donors.

The source of this sequence is a man in his late teens or twenties in good health. The gene calls are TRBV10-3 and TRBJ2-3, with 10 bases identical to TRBD2. Sequencing was carried out using naive CD4+ T cells sorted from blood. Subset defined: CD45RA+ positively selected. The CDR3 here is CAISAASGGTTDTQYF. CDR3 bases: TGTGCCATCAGTGCCGCTAGCGGGGGAACCACAGATACGCAGTATTTT.